Listed below are T cell receptor beta chains from one sample, sequenced in a study of T cells in Graves' hyperthyroidism and ophthalmopathy. MiXCR was run by TCRdb on the multiplex PCR reads, yielding one entry per CDR3 protein. The table shows approximately 700,000 distinct CDR3 sequences, with just under 45% occurring only once. The sequenced sample consisted of peripheral blood or thyroid tissue (not recorded which). Receptors originate from an adult man with Graves' disease, either hyperthyroidism or ophthalmopathy (not recorded which). Both conserved end residues are part of each CDR3. A D gene is named only where the DNA matches it firmly. A clone size is listed for some rows: how often the clone was seen (once, few, many), or a class if it is expanded.

TRBV7-9	14	many	.	TRBJ1-6	TGTGCCAGCAGCTTAGCGGCTGGCAGGGGACCCCTCCACTTT	CASSLAAGRGPLHF
TRBV29-1	12	.	.	TRBJ1-2	TGCAGCTTGGGTTCGGGACCATATGGCTACACCTTC	CSLGSGPYGYTF
TRBV19	15	.	.	TRBJ2-7	TGTGCCAGTAGTATCGCCGGGGACATAAACTACGAGCAGTACTTC	CASSIAGDINYEQYF
TRBV7-8	14	many	.	TRBJ1-6	TGTGCCAGCAGCTTTATGGACAGTAATTCACCCCTCCACTTT	CASSFMDSNSPLHF
TRBV11-3	12	many	.	TRBJ1-1	TGTGCCAGCAGGGAGGGAAACACTGAAGCTTTCTTT	CASREGNTEAFF
TRBV2	15	.	.	TRBJ2-7	TGTGCCAGCAGCTGGACGGAAGATAGCTCCTACGAGCAGTACTTC	CASSWTEDSSYEQYF
TRBV24-1	16	.	TRBD2	TRBJ2-5	TGTGCCACCAGTGCTGCTAGCGGGAGGCAGGGAGAGACCCAGTACTTC	CATSAASGRQGETQYF
TRBV20-1	13	.	.	TRBJ2-5	TGCAGTTTAGCTTCGGGGTTACAAGAGACCCAGTACTTC	CSLASGLQETQYF
TRBV7-9	14	.	TRBD1	TRBJ2-7	TGTGCCAGCATCCTAGGACAGGGAGCCTACGAGCAGTACTTC	CASILGQGAYEQYF
TRBV20-1	15	.	TRBD1	TRBJ2-7	TGCAGTGCTACGCAGGACAGGGGCCCTTTTTACGAGCAGTACTTC	CSATQDRGPFYEQYF
TRBV6-6	14	once	.	TRBJ1-1	TGTGCCGGCAGCCCTGGACGGCCGAACACTGAAGCTTTCTTT	CAGSPGRPNTEAFF
TRBV29-1	15	many	.	TRBJ1-3	TGCAGCGTTGGACCTGACAGCCTCTCTGGAAACACCATATATTTT	CSVGPDSLSGNTIYF
TRBV7-2	13	many	.	TRBJ2-5	TGTGCCAGCAGCTTAGTAGGTGGAGAGACCCAGTACTTC	CASSLVGGETQYF
TRBV7-9	13	.	.	TRBJ1-3	TGTGCCAGCAGCTTTGGGGTTGGAAACACCATATATTTT	CASSFGVGNTIYF
TRBV7-9	15	once	TRBD1	TRBJ2-5	TGCGCCAGCAGTAATACAGGGGGAGGTCAGGAGACCCAGTACTTC	CASSNTGGGQETQYF
TRBV15	13	.	.	TRBJ2-7	TGTGCCACCAGCAGAGGCAGCTTAGCGGAACTGTACTTC	CATSRGSLAELYF
TRBV11-3	14	few	.	TRBJ1-1	TGTGCCAGCAGCTTAGTCAAAGGGGGCACTGAAGCTTTCTTT	CASSLVKGGTEAFF
TRBV7-9	14	.	.	TRBJ1-1	TGTACCAGCAGCTTAGGTGGGGGGAGCACTGAAGCTTTCTTT	CTSSLGGGSTEAFF
TRBV5-1	15	few	.	TRBJ1-3	TGCGCCAGCAGCTTGAGTTGGACCGCGGGAAACACCATATATTTT	CASSLSWTAGNTIYF
TRBV14	16	.	.	TRBJ1-1	TGTGCCAGCAGCCAAGCTGGAGGTCGGCTGAACACTGAAGCTTTCTTT	CASSQAGGRLNTEAFF
TRBV4-1	14	.	TRBD1	TRBJ1-1	TGCGCCAGCAGCTCGGACAGGGATTTGAGTGAAGCTTTCTTT	CASSSDRDLSEAFF
TRBV5-1	14	.	.	TRBJ1-3	TGCGCCAGCAGCTTGGCCGCCTCTGGAAACACCATATATTTT	CASSLAASGNTIYF
TRBV29-1	14	.	.	TRBJ2-3	TGCAGCGCCAGTTCAGGAGGATCGGCAGATACGCAGTATTTT	CSASSGGSADTQYF
TRBV28	11	.	TRBD1	TRBJ1-2	TGTGCCACCCACGGACAGGATGGCTACACCTTC	CATHGQDGYTF
TRBV2	13	many	.	TRBJ1-3	TGTGCCAGCAACAGTGACTCTGGAAACACCATATATTTT	CASNSDSGNTIYF
TRBV7-9	15	.	TRBD1	TRBJ2-5	TGTGCCAGCAGCGTGGACAGGGTAGGCGAAGAGACCCAGTACTTC	CASSVDRVGEETQYF
TRBV2	15	.	TRBD1	TRBJ1-5	TGTGCCAGCAGTTCTGGACAGGGGGGACAGGGGACCCAGCATTTT	CASSSGQGGQGTQHF
TRBV7-8	17	.	TRBD1	TRBJ1-4	TGTGCCAGCAGCACACGTAGGGACAGGGCTAATAATGAAAAACTGTTTTTT	CASSTRRDRANNEKLFF
TRBV11-2	16	.	TRBD1	TRBJ1-1	TGTGCCAGCGGCCATGTGGACAGGGTTTTAGGCACTGAAGCTTTCTTT	CASGHVDRVLGTEAFF
TRBV20-1	14	.	.	TRBJ1-1	TGCAGTGCTGTGTCCAGGGTGTTGGATACTGAAGCTTTCTTT	CSAVSRVLDTEAFF
TRBV29-1	13	many	.	TRBJ2-5	TGCAGCGTTGAAAGACAGGGAGGAGAGACCCAGTACTTC	CSVERQGGETQYF
TRBV2	12	few	.	TRBJ1-2	TGTGCCAGCAGTGACCTCAATAATGGCTACACCTTC	CASSDLNNGYTF
TRBV6-5	14	.	.	TRBJ1-2	TGTGCCTGCCGCGCCGGGGGTTTGGCCCATGGCTACACCTTC	CACRAGGLAHGYTF
TRBV7-9	12	many	.	TRBJ2-7	TGTGCCAGCAGCCGCGGACAAGGCGAGCAGTACTTC	CASSRGQGEQYF
TRBV2	10	many	.	TRBJ1-2	TGTGCCAGCAAAGCGAGTATCTACACCTTC	CASKASIYTF
TRBV7-2	17	once	TRBD1	TRBJ1-2	TGTGCCAGCAGCTTGAGTGGGTCCCGGGACAGCGACTATGGCTACACCTTC	CASSLSGSRDSDYGYTF
TRBV29-1	13	.	TRBD1	TRBJ2-7	TGCAGCAGTCGTCCCGGGACAGGGTACGAGCAGTACTTC	CSSRPGTGYEQYF
TRBV12-3/TRBV12-4	15	.	.	TRBJ1-2	TGTGCCAGCAGTGAGAGTTATGGTGGGGCTTTGGGCTACACCTTC	CASSESYGGALGYTF
TRBV10-3	15	many	.	TRBJ1-1	TGTGCCATCAGTGATCTTGGGACGGTGAACACTGAAGCTTTCTTT	CAISDLGTVNTEAFF
TRBV10-1	15	.	.	TRBJ1-1	TGCGCCAGCGTTCACCGGAGGGTGGAGAACACTGAAGCTTTCTTT	CASVHRRVENTEAFF
TRBV19	14	.	.	TRBJ1-5	TGTGCCAGTAGTATTGTAGGTGTGGGTGGGTCCCAGCATTTT	CASSIVGVGGSQHF
TRBV15	15	.	.	TRBJ2-7	TGTGCCACCAGTTTCTTGGCTAGCTCCTACAATGAGCAGTACTTC	CATSFLASSYNEQYF
TRBV7-9	16	.	.	TRBJ1-1	TGTGCCAGCAGCTTAGCTATGGGTGGTATGGGTCCTGAAGCTTTCTTT	CASSLAMGGMGPEAFF
TRBV2	14	.	.	TRBJ1-6	TGTGCCAGCAGTGAGGGACGGAGCAATCAGCCCCTCCACTTT	CASSEGRSNQPLHF
TRBV5-1	15	many	.	TRBJ1-1	TGCGCCAGCAGCTCCGACACGGGGAGGGGCGCTGAAGCTTTCTTT	CASSSDTGRGAEAFF
TRBV19	15	few	.	TRBJ1-5	TGTGCCAGTAGTACCCTCGCAGGGGCGAGACAGCCCCAGCATTTT	CASSTLAGARQPQHF
TRBV20-1	14	few	.	TRBJ2-2	TGCAGTGCTAGGGACGGAGACGTCACCGGGGAGCTGTTTTTT	CSARDGDVTGELFF
TRBV25-1	18	.	.	TRBJ1-1	TGTGCCAGCAGTTACGATCCCCGGGACATTATGGGGAACACTGAAGCTTTCTTT	CASSYDPRDIMGNTEAFF
TRBV20-1	13	.	TRBD1	TRBJ1-1	TGCAGTGTCCCGGGACAGATGAACACTGAAGCTTTCTTT	CSVPGQMNTEAFF
TRBV7-6	15	.	TRBD2	TRBJ2-7	TGTGCCAGCAGCTTATCGGGGGGGTTAGGCTACGAGCAGTACTTC	CASSLSGGLGYEQYF
TRBV6-5	15	.	TRBD1	TRBJ1-2	TGTGCCAGCAGTGAATTGGGACAGGGGTCGGATGGCTACACCTTC	CASSELGQGSDGYTF
TRBV4-1	16	.	.	TRBJ2-5	TGCGCCAGCAGCCAAGTCCCAGGGAACGAACAAGAGACCCAGTACTTC	CASSQVPGNEQETQYF
TRBV20-1	14	many	TRBD2	TRBJ2-7	TGCAGTGCTAGAAGGCGGACTAGCGGGTACGAGCAGTACTTC	CSARRRTSGYEQYF